This record covers a single TCR beta chain. Cohort assignment relied on participant-reported clinical history. The protocol was immunoSEQ multiplex PCR, while the TCRdb copy is restricted to in-frame clones and leaves out a portion. The sample carries over 200,000 clones, approximately 83% recorded once. This sample stems from a study of blood T cell repertoires in COVID-19. Study-level background: Italy, Spain and the United States were the sources of the convalescent and acute COVID-19 samples. Sources were T cells, B-cell-depleted T cells, or PBMCs; the material itself was cDNA or gDNA.

CDR1 is LNHDA, CDR2 SQIVND, per germline (reference sequence). V was trimmed by 1 base and J by 0 bases, leaving 10 bases between them. This CDR3 region has 16 residues. The source material was PBMCs or T cells enriched from blood (not recorded which). The TCR was taken from a woman aged 50 to 65 who had recovered from COVID-19. This chain links TRBV19 with TRBJ2-1; possible D gene TRBD2, 5 bases. The chain's CDR3 is CASSIVRTVSYNEQFF. The CDR3 region has the DNA TGTGCCAGTAGTATAGTCCGGACTGTCTCCTACAATGAGCAGTTCTTC.